This TCR beta chain was recovered during a study of blood T cell repertoires in COVID-19. The table came from immunoSEQ multiplex PCR; TCRdb's copy has only in-frame clones and leaves some out. The data contain a few hundred thousand clones, 75% to 90% of them singletons. This sequence originates from a woman in her 50s who had recovered from COVID-19. The sequencing input was PBMCs or T cells enriched from blood (not recorded which).

This CDR3 is CASSLSPPLTSGLADTQYF. The CDR3, as DNA: TGTGCCAGCAGCTTAAGCCCGCCTCTGACTAGCGGTTTGGCAGATACGCAGTATTTT. The chain has TRBV7-3 and TRBJ2-3, with TRBD2 matching 9 bases. This CDR3 is built from 19 residues. Germline CDR1 SGHTA, CDR2 FQGTGA. After removal of 1 base from V and 4 bases from J, the junction contained 15 bases not matched to a gene.